This TCR beta chain was retrieved from a study of post-analysis software for immune sequencing data. Study in general: Relapsing-remitting, secondary progressive and progressive-relapsing multiple sclerosis were all included among the disease courses. General observations from the study: Normalized Chao1 diversity in multiple sclerosis patients fell significantly below that of controls.

Incorporated into the TCR beta cDNA libraries were unique molecular identifiers, which served to reduce PCR and sequencing biases. The T cell input of roughly 0.9 to 11 million gave roughly 500,000 cDNA molecules. TCRdb processed the PCR reads anew with MiXCR; each CDR3 protein has one entry. The sample contains 740,000 or so distinct CDR3 sequences, 53% of which appear only once. Turning to this clonotype: As yet, its antigen is unknown.

Material: blood. The clonotype originates from a girl aged 5-17 years with multiple sclerosis.

This CDR3 is CASSSGVRPQHF. CDR3 coding DNA: TGTGCCAGCAGTTCTGGTGTCCGGCCCCAGCATTTT. This chain joins TRBV2 and TRBJ1-5, with unresolved D. This CDR3 contains 12 residues. Trimming removed 5 bases from V and 9 bases from J, with 11 bases in between. Germline CDR1 SNHLY, CDR2 FYNNEI.